This record covers a single T cell receptor beta chain. Its antigen remains unidentified. This sample is part of a study of beta chain features in type 1 diabetes. Study conclusions and caveats: Shortening of TCRB CDR3s, moderate but significant, appeared in all four CD4+ subsets of Type 1 diabetes patients.

The CDR3 is 17 residues long. Sequencing targeted expressed TCRB transcripts, as all isolated RNA had been reverse transcribed. Produced via immunoSEQ multiplex PCR; TCRdb's table is partial and in-frame only. The profile shows some 660,000 clones, over 11% of them singletons. The source material was naive CD4+ T cells from blood. The chain joins TRBV12-2 to TRBJ2-1; no DNA check was done on the table's D call, TRBD2. TRBV12-2 is listed as a pseudogene. The receptor was derived from a man younger than 35 with type 1 diabetes. The CDR3 protein is CASRSGLAGGPWNEQFF. Here the CDR3 DNA reads TGTGCAAGTCGCTCCGGACTAGCGGGGGGGCCCTGGAATGAGCAGTTCTTC.